This entry is about one T cell receptor (beta chain). Its antigen is undetermined. This sample is drawn from a study of cytomegalovirus exposure and HLA in healthy donors. Regarding the study as a whole: Investigators reported more than 150 TCR beta chains as tied to cytomegalovirus. One variant, a missense change in DCLRE1C, was linked in a later analysis to TCR beta V- and J-gene trimming. Both high specificity and high sensitivity reportedly marked the classifier's diagnosis of cytomegalovirus status.

Primers: 60 Vbeta forward and 13 Jbeta reverse. The assay was immunoSEQ multiplex PCR, and TCRdb's table has in-frame clones only and misses some. The data contain 210,000 or so clones, approximately 82% of them singletons. The sample comprised PBMCs. The clonotype originates from a man aged 18 to 30 in good health and CMV-seronegative.

CDR3 DNA sequence: TGTGCCATCAGTGAGTCATCGGGGAAGAACTATGGCTACACCTTC. Residues: CAISESSGKNYGYTF. This chain uses TRBV10-3 with TRBJ1-2; D is undetermined. Trimming cost V 0 bases and J 2 bases, with 10 bases left between them. The CDR3 length is 15 residues. Germline V gives CDR1 ENHRY, CDR2 SYGVKD.